This T cell receptor beta chain emerged from a study of T cells after yellow fever vaccination. This clonotype was counted at least ten times. Researchers made TCR cDNA using 5'RACE template switching, and this step added a universal primer site and UMIs. MiXCR, applied by TCRdb to the 5' RACE reads, yields one record per CDR3 protein. This table holds over 250,000 distinct CDR3 sequences, roughly 4.3% found once. The CDR3 runs to 15 residues. The germline V and J ends were trimmed by 1 base and 8 bases, with 14 bases remaining between them. This specimen consisted of PBMCs, obtained 5 days after the yellow fever booster vaccination. The rearrangement joins TRBV12-3 or TRBV12-4 to TRBJ1-4, with a possible D match to TRBD1 (5 bases). The sequence was collected from a man in his late teens or twenties who received the YFV17D yellow fever vaccine. The CDR3 coding sequence is TGTGCCAGCAGTTTAGGGGCGCAGGGTTACGAAAAACTGTTTTTT. It encodes CASSLGAQGYEKLFF.